The clone carrying this TCR beta chain was detected many times. CDR3 length: 17 amino acids. Trimming removed 1 base from V and 7 bases from J, with 19 bases in between. Germline values: CDR1 LGHNA, CDR2 YNFKEQ. This specimen comes from a study of neurological immune-mediated disorders. Whole-study context: In a group of roughly 34 multiple sclerosis patients, some 31 had the relapsing-remitting type and 3 had the secondary progressive type.

Time point meaning: longitudinal time-point 2. TCRdb called the 5' RACE reads again in MiXCR, with one record for every CDR3 protein. The sample lists about 80,000 distinct CDR3 sequences; 5.5% to 6.5% were seen once. Sequencing used PBMCs. This receptor was obtained from a woman aged 60-75 years with multiple sclerosis. The chain employs TRBV4-2 and TRBJ1-4, with D possibly matching TRBD1 (6 bases). The CDR3 nucleotides read TGTGCCAGCAGCCAAGCAACGCTTGGGGGGCGCGGTGAAAAACTGTTTTTT. This codes for CASSQATLGGRGEKLFF.